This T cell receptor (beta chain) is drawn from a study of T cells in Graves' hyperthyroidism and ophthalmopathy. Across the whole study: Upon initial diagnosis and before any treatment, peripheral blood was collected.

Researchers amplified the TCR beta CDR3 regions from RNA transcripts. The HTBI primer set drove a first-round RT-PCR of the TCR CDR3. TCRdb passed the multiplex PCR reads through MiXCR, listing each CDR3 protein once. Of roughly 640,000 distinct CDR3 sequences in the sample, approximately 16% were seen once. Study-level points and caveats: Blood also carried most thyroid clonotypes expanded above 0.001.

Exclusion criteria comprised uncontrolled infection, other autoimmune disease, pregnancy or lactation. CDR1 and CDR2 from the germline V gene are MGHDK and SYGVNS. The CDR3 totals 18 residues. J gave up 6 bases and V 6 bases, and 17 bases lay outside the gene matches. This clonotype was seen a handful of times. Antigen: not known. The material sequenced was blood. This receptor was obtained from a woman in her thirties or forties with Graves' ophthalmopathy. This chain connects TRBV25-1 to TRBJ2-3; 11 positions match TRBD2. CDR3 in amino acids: CASSGGPGTSGYSDTQYF. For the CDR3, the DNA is TGTGCCAGCAGCGGGGGACCCGGGACTAGCGGTTATTCGGATACGCAGTATTTT. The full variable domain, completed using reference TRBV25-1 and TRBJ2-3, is EADIYQTPRYLVIGTGKKITLECSQTMGHDKMYWYQQDPGMELHLIHYSYGVNSTEKGDLSSESTVSRIRTEHFPLTLESARPSHTSQYLCASSGGPGTSGYSDTQYFGPGTRLTVL.